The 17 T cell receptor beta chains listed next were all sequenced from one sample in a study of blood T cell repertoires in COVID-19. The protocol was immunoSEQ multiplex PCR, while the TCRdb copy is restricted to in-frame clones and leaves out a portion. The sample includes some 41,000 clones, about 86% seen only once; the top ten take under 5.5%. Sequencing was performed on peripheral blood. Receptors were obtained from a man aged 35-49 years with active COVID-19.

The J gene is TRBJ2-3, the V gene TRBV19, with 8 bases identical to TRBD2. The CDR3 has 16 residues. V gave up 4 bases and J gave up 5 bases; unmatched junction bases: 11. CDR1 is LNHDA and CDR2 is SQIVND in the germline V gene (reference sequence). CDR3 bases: TGTGCCAGTAGTACAAATAGCGGGGAGGGAAGAGATACGCAGTATTTT. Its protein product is CASSTNSGEGRDTQYF.

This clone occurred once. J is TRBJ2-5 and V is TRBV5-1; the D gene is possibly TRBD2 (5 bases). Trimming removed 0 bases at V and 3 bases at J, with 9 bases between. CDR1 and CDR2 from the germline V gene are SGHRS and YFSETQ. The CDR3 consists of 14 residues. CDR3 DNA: TGCGCCAGCAGCTTGGCGTGGCGGGAAGAGACCCAGTACTTC. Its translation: CASSLAWREETQYF.

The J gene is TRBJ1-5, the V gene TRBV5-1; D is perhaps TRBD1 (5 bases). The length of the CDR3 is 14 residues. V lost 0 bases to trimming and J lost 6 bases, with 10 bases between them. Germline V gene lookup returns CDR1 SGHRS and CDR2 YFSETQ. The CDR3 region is CASSLDRQPQPQHF. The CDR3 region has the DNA TGCGCCAGCAGCTTGGACAGGCAACCTCAGCCCCAGCATTTT.

Written as DNA, the CDR3 is TGTGCCAGCAGCGCAAAGTCGACAGGGAACACCGGGGAGCTGTTTTTT. Its translation: CASSAKSTGNTGELFF. This sequence joins TRBV9 and TRBJ2-2; D might be TRBD1 (6 bases). Trimming pared 3 bases from V and 1 base from J, leaving 13 bases between. This CDR3 region has 16 residues. Germline CDR1 and CDR2: SGDLS and YYNGEE.

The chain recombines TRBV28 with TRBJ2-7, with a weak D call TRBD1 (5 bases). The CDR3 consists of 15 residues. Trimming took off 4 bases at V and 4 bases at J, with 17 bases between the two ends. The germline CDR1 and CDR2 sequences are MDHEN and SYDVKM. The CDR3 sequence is CASSSRQYPRYEQYF. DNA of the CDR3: TGTGCCAGCAGTTCAAGACAGTACCCTAGGTACGAGCAGTACTTC.

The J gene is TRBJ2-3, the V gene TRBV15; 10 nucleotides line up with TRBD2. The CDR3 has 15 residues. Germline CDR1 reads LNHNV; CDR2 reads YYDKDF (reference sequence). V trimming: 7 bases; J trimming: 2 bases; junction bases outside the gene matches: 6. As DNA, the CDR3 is TGTGCCACCAACCAAGCGGGAGGGGCCACAGATACGCAGTATTTT. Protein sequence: CATNQAGGATDTQYF.

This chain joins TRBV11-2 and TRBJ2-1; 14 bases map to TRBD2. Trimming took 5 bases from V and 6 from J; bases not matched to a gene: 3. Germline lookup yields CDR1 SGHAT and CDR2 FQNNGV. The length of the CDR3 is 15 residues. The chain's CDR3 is CASSRLAGGANEQFF. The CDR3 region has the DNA TGTGCCAGCAGCCGACTAGCGGGAGGGGCCAATGAGCAGTTCTTC.

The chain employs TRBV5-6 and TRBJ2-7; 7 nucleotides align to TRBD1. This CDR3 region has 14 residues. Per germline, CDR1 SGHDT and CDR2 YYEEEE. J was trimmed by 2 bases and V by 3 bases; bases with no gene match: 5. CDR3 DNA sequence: TGTGCCAGCAGCTGGACGGGACAGCCCTACGAGCAGTACTTC. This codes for CASSWTGQPYEQYF.

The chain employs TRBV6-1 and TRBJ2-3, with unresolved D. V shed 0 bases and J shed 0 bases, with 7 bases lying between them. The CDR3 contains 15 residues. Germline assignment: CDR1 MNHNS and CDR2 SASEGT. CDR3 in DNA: TGTGCCAGCAGTGAAGCTGGCTTCAGCACAGATACGCAGTATTTT. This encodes CASSEAGFSTDTQYF.

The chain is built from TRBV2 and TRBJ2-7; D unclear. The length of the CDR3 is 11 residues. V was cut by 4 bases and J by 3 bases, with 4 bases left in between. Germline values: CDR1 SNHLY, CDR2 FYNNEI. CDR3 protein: CASSANYEQYF. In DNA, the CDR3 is TGTGCCAGCAGTGCCAACTACGAGCAGTACTTC.

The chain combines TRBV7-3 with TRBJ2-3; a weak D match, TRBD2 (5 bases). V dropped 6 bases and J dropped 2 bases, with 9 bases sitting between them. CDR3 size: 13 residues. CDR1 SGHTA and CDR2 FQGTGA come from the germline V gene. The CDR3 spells CASRSGPTDTQYF. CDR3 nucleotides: TGTGCCAGCAGGAGCGGTCCCACAGATACGCAGTATTTT.

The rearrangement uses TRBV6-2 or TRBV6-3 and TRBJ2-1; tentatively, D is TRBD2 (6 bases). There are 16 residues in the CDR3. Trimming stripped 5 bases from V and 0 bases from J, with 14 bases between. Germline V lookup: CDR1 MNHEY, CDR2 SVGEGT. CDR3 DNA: TGTGCCAGCAGTCAAGGGACTCCTTCCTCCTACAATGAGCAGTTCTTC. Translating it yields CASSQGTPSSYNEQFF.

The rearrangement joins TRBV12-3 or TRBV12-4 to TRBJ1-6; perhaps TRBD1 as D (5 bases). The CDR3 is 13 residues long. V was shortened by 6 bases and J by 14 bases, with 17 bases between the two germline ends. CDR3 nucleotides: TGTGCCAGCAGCGGGACTGACCTTCGGTCCCTCCACTTT. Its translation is CASSGTDLRSLHF.

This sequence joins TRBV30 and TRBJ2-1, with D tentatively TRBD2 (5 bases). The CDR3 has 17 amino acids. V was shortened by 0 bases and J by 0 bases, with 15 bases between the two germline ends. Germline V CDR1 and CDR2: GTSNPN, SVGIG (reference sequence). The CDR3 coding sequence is TGTGCCTGGAGTGTCCCGCCGTCGCGGGTCTCCTACAATGAGCAGTTCTTC. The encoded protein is CAWSVPPSRVSYNEQFF.

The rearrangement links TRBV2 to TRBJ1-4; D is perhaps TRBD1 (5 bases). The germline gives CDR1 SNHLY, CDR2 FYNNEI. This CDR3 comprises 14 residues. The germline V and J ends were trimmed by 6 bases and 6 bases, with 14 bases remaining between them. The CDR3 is CASRDSGAYEKLFF. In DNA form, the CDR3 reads TGTGCCAGCAGGGATAGCGGGGCGTATGAAAAACTGTTTTTT.

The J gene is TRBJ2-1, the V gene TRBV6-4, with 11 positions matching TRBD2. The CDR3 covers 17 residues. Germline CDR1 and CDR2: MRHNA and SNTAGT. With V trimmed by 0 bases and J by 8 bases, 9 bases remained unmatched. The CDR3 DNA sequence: TGTGCCAGCAGTGACTCACGGAGGCTAGCGGGAGGCCATGAGCAGTTCTTC. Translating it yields CASSDSRRLAGGHEQFF.

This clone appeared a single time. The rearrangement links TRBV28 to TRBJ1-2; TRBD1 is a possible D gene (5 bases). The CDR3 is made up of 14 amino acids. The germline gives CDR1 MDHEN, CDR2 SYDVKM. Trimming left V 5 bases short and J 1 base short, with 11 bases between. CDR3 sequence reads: CASSPSQGNYGYTF. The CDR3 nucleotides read TGTGCCAGCAGTCCGAGCCAGGGTAACTATGGCTACACCTTC.